This TCR beta chain appears in the sequencing data of a study of tumor-infiltrating lymphocytes in primary liver carcinoma. This clonotype was picked up many times. Its antigen is not known. From unsorted bulk tissue weighing about 20-33 mg, DNA and RNA were co-extracted. Chronic HBV infection, untreated so far, was present in the patients. Five separate regions of each tumor underwent sampling. Findings of the study overall: Among top clones, only about 7.5-25% appeared in all five tumor regions.

A constant-region primer primed TCR beta cDNA synthesis from roughly 510 ng of total RNA. Slightly modified ARM-PCR served as the procedure for the TCR beta libraries. These libraries came from three rounds of nested multiplex PCR. One entry per CDR3 protein, called by TCRdb with MiXCR from the multiplex PCR reads. Of 95,000 to 100,000 distinct CDR3 sequences listed, around 71% are singletons. Sample: liver tumor tissue from sampling region 2. Subset of the sample: tumor region T2, inferior pole. This clonotype was obtained from a woman aged 60-70 years with primary liver carcinoma and hepatitis B virus infection.

The CDR3 sequence: CSVDFGETQYF. The CDR3 DNA follows: TGCAGCGTTGATTTCGGGGAGACCCAGTACTTC. The chain uses TRBV29-1 and TRBJ2-5; the D is unclear. The CDR3 runs to 11 residues. CDR1 and CDR2 from the germline V gene are SQVTM and ANQGSEA. V lost 3 bases and J lost 5, with 7 bases in between.